This T cell receptor beta chain was sequenced in a study of siplizumab effects on memory and regulatory T cells. Study findings and constraints: Under siplizumab, alloreactive sequences traced to unstimulated CD4+ memory cells were significantly reduced. Where siplizumab was present, mappable alloreactive CD4+ clones averaged approximately 70% Treg-derived, compared with 25% to 30% in controls.

The CDR3 contains 13 residues. V was pared by 3 bases and J by 5 bases, with 10 bases between. Germline-derived CDR1 and CDR2 are SGHTA and FQGNSA. Generated by immunoSEQ multiplex PCR, the TCRdb table keeps only in-frame clones and is missing some. The sample has about 100,000 clones, about 90% seen once. A word on this clone: Its antigen is unidentified.

The V and J genes are TRBV7-2 and TRBJ2-5; no reliable D call. The sequenced sample consisted of CD4+ T cells sorted from blood. This TCR was recovered from a human donor in good health. The CDR3 loop is CASSLRLGETQYF. The CDR3 DNA reads TGTGCCAGCAGCTTGCGACTTGGGGAGACCCAGTACTTC.